The rows below give T cell receptor beta chains drawn from one sample of a study of cytomegalovirus exposure and HLA in healthy donors. The table came from immunoSEQ multiplex PCR; TCRdb's copy has only in-frame clones and leaves some out. This table holds under 150,000 clones, around 74% found once. The material sequenced was PBMCs. The source of these receptors is a woman between 18 and 29 years old in good health and CMV-seronegative. Each CDR3 is given with its conserved first and last residue. A D gene is named only where the DNA matches it firmly. A row's size may be missing; if present it is once, few, many or a size class.

clone size | J gene | D gene | V gene | CDR3 DNA | CDR3 protein
- | TRBJ1-5 | TRBD1 | TRBV6-1 | TGTGCCAGCAGTGAAGGACAGGGGGCGATCAGCAATCAGCCCCAGCATTTT | CASSEGQGAISNQPQHF
few | TRBJ2-2 | - | TRBV2 | TGTGCCAGCAGAAAAGAGCCGACCGGGGAGCTGTTTTTT | CASRKEPTGELFF
- | TRBJ2-3 | - | TRBV15 | TGTGCCACCAGCCGGCCCGGGCCGCCGGGGGATACGCAGTATTTT | CATSRPGPPGDTQYF
- | TRBJ1-2 | - | TRBV5-1 | TGCGCCAGCAGCCCACGGGACATCTACTATGGCTACACCTTC | CASSPRDIYYGYTF
- | TRBJ2-4 | TRBD1 | TRBV18 | TGTGCCAGCTCACGACAGACAGGGGAGTCAAACATTCAGTACTTC | CASSRQTGESNIQYF
few | TRBJ1-6 | - | TRBV9 | TGTGCCAGCAGCGCATCGCTCGACAGCTATAATTCACCCCTCCACTTT | CASSASLDSYNSPLHF
once | TRBJ1-2 | - | TRBV30 | TGTGCCTGGAAGCAGGCAGTCTATGGCTACACCTTC | CAWKQAVYGYTF
- | TRBJ1-4 | - | TRBV2 | TGTGCCAGCAGTGTGTGGGTAGCTAGTACGGCCTCATCAAGTTTTAATGAAAAACTGTTTTTT | CASSVWVASTASSSFNEKLFF
- | TRBJ1-1 | - | TRBV6-1 | TGTGCCAGCGGAGATATTCTCAACACTGAAGCTTTCTTT | CASGDILNTEAFF
- | TRBJ2-3 | TRBD2 | TRBV5-4 | TGTGCCAGCAGCCAGCTAGGTCTAGCGGGGATAACAGATACGCAGTATTTT | CASSQLGLAGITDTQYF
- | TRBJ2-3 | TRBD2 | TRBV30 | TGTGCCTGGAGGGAACTAGCGGGGCATTCTAGCACAGATACGCAGTATTTT | CAWRELAGHSSTDTQYF
- | TRBJ1-4 | TRBD1 | TRBV28 | TGTGCCAGCAGTCCGCCGACAGGGACGGGTCTAGAAAAACTGTTTTTT | CASSPPTGTGLEKLFF
- | TRBJ1-2 | TRBD1 | TRBV6-6 | TGTGCCACCGGGACAGGGGTTAGCTATGGCTACACCTTC | CATGTGVSYGYTF
- | TRBJ1-1 | - | TRBV9 | TGTGCCAGCAGCGCCACTTTGGTCCCGAACACTGAAGCTTTCTTT | CASSATLVPNTEAFF
once | TRBJ1-1 | - | TRBV7-9 | TGTGCCAGCAGCCAGGGCCGAGAAGCTTTCTTT | CASSQGREAFF
once | TRBJ2-7 | TRBD1 | TRBV30 | TGTGCCTGGAACCCACTGGACAGGGAAAACGAGCAGTACTTC | CAWNPLDRENEQYF
- | TRBJ1-6 | TRBD1 | TRBV28 | TGTGCCAGCAGTCACACGACAGGGACAACACCCCTCCACTTT | CASSHTTGTTPLHF
few | TRBJ1-2 | TRBD1 | TRBV25-1 | TGTGCCAGCGGGGCGGACAGGGGCCGAGCTAACTATGGCTACACCTTC | CASGADRGRANYGYTF
few | TRBJ1-2 | - | TRBV7-9 | TGTGCCAGCAGCCCGTCGGGGGTTGGCTACACCTTC | CASSPSGVGYTF
- | TRBJ2-1 | TRBD2 | TRBV5-1 | TGCGCCAGCAGCTTCACACGGGGGGAGTACAATGAGCAGTTCTTC | CASSFTRGEYNEQFF
once | TRBJ1-1 | - | TRBV5-4 | TGTGCCAGCACCCAGAGACCGGGGGCTGAAGCTTTCTTT | CASTQRPGAEAFF
once | TRBJ2-3 | TRBD2 | TRBV28 | TGTGCCAGCAGTCGGGGGGGCCCAGATACGCAGTATTTT | CASSRGGPDTQYF
- | TRBJ1-2 | - | TRBV27 | TGTGCCAGCTGGGGTTTCAAGGGGGAGTCTAACTATGGCTACACCTTC | CASWGFKGESNYGYTF
- | TRBJ1-2 | - | TRBV2 | TGTGCCAGCCGGAGAGGAAATAGTTATGGCTACACCTTC | CASRRGNSYGYTF
- | TRBJ1-1 | - | TRBV2 | TGTGCCAGCAGGGGGCAGAAACGATTTGAAGCTTTCTTT | CASRGQKRFEAFF
- | TRBJ1-4 | - | TRBV5-6 | TGTGCCAGCAGCTTGGTTGGGGGGGAAAAACTGTTTTTT | CASSLVGGEKLFF
once | TRBJ2-7 | - | TRBV28 | TGTGCCAGCAGTCTACAGGAACCCCCCTACGAGCAGTACTTC | CASSLQEPPYEQYF
- | TRBJ1-2 | TRBD1 | TRBV7-8 | TGTGCCAGCAGCTTAGTACAGGGGGGCTCTGGCTACACCTTC | CASSLVQGGSGYTF
- | TRBJ1-1 | - | TRBV4-1 | TGCGCCAGCAGACCTACAGGGCTTAGGGAAGCTTTCTTT | CASRPTGLREAFF
few | TRBJ2-1 | TRBD1 | TRBV6-4 | TGTGCCAGCAGTGGCCGACAGGGCACGGCCTACAATGAGCAGTTCTTC | CASSGRQGTAYNEQFF
- | TRBJ2-3 | - | TRBV30 | TGTGCCTGGAGTGTATCCGGGAGTAAAAAGGCGGATACGCAGTATTTT | CAWSVSGSKKADTQYF
- | TRBJ2-3 | TRBD2 | TRBV7-9 | TGTGCCAGCAGCCTTAAGCGGGGGGGCCGGGGCACAGATACGCAGTATTTT | CASSLKRGGRGTDTQYF
few | TRBJ1-5 | - | TRBV28 | TGTGCCAGCAGGCCGGGGACACTAAATCAGCCCCAGCATTTT | CASRPGTLNQPQHF
- | TRBJ1-5 | - | TRBV4-1 | TGCGCCAGCAGAGTGGCACAGTATAGCAATCAGCCCCAGCATTTT | CASRVAQYSNQPQHF